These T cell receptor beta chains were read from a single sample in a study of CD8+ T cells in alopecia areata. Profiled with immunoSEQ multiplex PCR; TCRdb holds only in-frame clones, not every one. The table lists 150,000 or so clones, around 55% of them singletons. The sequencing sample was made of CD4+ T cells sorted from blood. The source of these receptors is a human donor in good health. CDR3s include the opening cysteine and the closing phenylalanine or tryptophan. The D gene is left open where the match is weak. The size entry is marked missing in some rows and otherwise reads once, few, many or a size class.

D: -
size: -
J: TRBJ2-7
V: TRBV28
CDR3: CASSLTWGRVHEQYF
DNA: TGTGCCAGCAGTTTGACCTGGGGCAGGGTTCACGAGCAGTACTTC

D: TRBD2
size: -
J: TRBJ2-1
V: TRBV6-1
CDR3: CASSDTSGPYNEQFF
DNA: TGTGCCAGCAGTGACACTAGCGGCCCCTACAATGAGCAGTTCTTC

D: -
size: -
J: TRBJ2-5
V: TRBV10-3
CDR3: CAISGPGEQETQYF
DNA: TGTGCCATCAGTGGTCCGGGGGAACAAGAGACCCAGTACTTC

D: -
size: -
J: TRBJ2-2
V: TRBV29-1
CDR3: CSVDAGGFVGTGELFF
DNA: TGCAGCGTTGACGCCGGGGGTTTTGTAGGCACCGGGGAGCTGTTTTTT

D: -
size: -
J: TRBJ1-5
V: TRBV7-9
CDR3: CASSHTGINQPQHF
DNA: TGTGCCAGCAGCCACACAGGGATCAATCAGCCCCAGCATTTT

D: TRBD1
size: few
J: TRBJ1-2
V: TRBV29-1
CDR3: CSAGQGAPLIYGYTF
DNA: TGCAGCGCTGGACAGGGGGCTCCCTTGATTTATGGCTACACCTTC

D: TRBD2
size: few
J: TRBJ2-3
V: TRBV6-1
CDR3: CASSEAPSGSTDTQYF
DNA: TGTGCCAGCAGTGAAGCCCCTAGCGGGAGCACAGATACGCAGTATTTT

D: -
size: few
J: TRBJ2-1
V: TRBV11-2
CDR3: CASSFTRASTNEQFF
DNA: TGTGCCAGCAGCTTTACGAGGGCCAGTACCAATGAGCAGTTCTTC

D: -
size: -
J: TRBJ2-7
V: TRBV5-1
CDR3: CASSVLVGTANEQYF
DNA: TGCGCCAGCAGCGTCCTCGTCGGGACCGCCAACGAGCAGTACTTC

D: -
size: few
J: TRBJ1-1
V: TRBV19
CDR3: CASSIDTEAFF
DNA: TGTGCCAGTAGTATCGACACTGAAGCTTTCTTT

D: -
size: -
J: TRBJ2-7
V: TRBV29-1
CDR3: CSVILGGGGYEQYF
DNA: TGCAGCGTGATACTCGGAGGGGGCGGCTACGAGCAGTACTTC

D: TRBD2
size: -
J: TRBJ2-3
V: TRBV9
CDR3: CASSVGLAASTDTQYF
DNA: TGTGCCAGCAGCGTAGGACTAGCGGCCAGCACAGATACGCAGTATTTT

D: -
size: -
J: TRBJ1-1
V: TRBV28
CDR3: CASSSLGHMNTEAFF
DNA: TGTGCCAGCAGTTCACTGGGACATATGAACACTGAAGCTTTCTTT

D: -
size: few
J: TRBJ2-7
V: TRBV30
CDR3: CAWSRPLTYEQYF
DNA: TGTGCCTGGAGTCGGCCCCTAACCTACGAGCAGTACTTC

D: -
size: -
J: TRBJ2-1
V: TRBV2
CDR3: CASSAGDSFWGMTEQFF
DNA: TGTGCCAGCAGTGCCGGGGACTCCTTCTGGGGGATGACGGAGCAGTTCTTC

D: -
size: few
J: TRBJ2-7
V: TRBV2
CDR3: CASSRAPYEQYF
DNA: TGTGCCAGCAGCAGGGCCCCCTACGAGCAGTACTTC

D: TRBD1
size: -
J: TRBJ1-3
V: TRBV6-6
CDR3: CASIQGEVAGNTIYF
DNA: TGTGCCAGCATTCAGGGGGAGGTAGCTGGAAACACCATATATTTT

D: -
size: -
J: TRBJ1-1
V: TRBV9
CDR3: CASSPRTLNTEAFF
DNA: TGTGCCAGCAGCCCGCGGACCCTGAACACTGAAGCTTTCTTT

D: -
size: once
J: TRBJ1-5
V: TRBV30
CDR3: CAWSGTAVNQPQHF
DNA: TGTGCCTGGTCCGGGACGGCAGTCAATCAGCCCCAGCATTTT

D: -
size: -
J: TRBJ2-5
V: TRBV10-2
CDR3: CASAVGGSLETQYF
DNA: TGCGCCAGCGCGGTGGGGGGTTCATTAGAGACCCAGTACTTC

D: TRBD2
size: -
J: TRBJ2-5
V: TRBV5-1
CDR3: CASSLGTSLGTQYF
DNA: TGCGCCAGCAGCTTAGGGACTAGCCTTGGGACCCAGTACTTC

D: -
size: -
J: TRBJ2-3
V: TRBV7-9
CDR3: CASSERGATDTQYF
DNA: TGTGCCAGCAGTGAACGGGGTGCGACAGATACGCAGTATTTT

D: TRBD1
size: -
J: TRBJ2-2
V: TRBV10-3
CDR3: CAISGTTGPGELFF
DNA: TGTGCCATCAGTGGCACGACAGGGCCCGGGGAGCTGTTTTTT

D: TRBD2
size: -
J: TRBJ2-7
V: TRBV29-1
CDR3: CSVGTSGHGYEQYF
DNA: TGCAGCGTTGGGACTAGCGGTCACGGATACGAGCAGTACTTC

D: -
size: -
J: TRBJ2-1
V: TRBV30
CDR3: CAWSVHSVFGLPHASSYNEQFF
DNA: TGTGCCTGGAGTGTACATTCCGTATTTGGTCTTCCCCACGCGAGCTCCTACAATGAGCAGTTCTTC

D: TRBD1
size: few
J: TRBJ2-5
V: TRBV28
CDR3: CASSSRGYQETQYF
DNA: TGTGCCAGCAGTTCCAGGGGGTACCAAGAGACCCAGTACTTC

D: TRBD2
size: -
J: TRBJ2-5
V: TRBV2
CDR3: CASSEGGRPGGQYF
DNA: TGTGCCAGCAGTGAAGGCGGGAGGCCTGGGGGTCAGTACTTC

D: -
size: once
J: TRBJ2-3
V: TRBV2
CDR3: CASSEGRSSTDTQYF
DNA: TGTGCCAGCAGTGAAGGGCGTTCTAGCACAGATACGCAGTATTTT

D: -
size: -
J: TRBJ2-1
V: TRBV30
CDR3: CAWFDNEQFF
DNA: TGTGCCTGGTTCGACAATGAGCAGTTCTTC

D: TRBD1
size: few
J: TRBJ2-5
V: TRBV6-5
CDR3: CATGQGDGETQYF
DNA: TGTGCCACAGGACAGGGAGATGGAGAGACCCAGTACTTC

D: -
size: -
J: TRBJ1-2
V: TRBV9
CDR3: CASSVGEQTYGYTF
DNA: TGTGCCAGCAGCGTAGGGGAACAGACCTATGGCTACACCTTC

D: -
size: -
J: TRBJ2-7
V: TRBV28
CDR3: CASSLGTTYEQYF
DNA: TGTGCCAGCAGTTTGGGTACTACCTACGAGCAGTACTTC

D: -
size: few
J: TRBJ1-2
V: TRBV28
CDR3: CASSINQGGYTF
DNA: TGTGCCAGCAGTATCAACCAAGGGGGCTACACCTTC

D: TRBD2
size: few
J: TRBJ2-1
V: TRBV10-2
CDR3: CASMGLAANEQFF
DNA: TGCGCCAGCATGGGACTAGCGGCCAATGAGCAGTTCTTC

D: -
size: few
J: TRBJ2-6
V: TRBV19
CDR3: CASSPRQQSGANVLTF
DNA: TGTGCCAGTAGTCCAAGACAGCAATCTGGGGCCAACGTCCTGACTTTC

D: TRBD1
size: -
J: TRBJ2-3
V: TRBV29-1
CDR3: CSVADRGGTDTQYF
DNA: TGCAGCGTTGCGGACAGGGGTGGCACAGATACGCAGTATTTT

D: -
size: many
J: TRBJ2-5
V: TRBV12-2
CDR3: CASRSRDRGVQETQYF
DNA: TGTGCAAGTCGCTCCAGGGACAGGGGGGTCCAAGAGACCCAGTACTTC

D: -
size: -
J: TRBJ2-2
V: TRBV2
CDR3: CASRFGPNTGELFF
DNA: TGTGCCAGCCGCTTCGGTCCGAACACCGGGGAGCTGTTTTTT

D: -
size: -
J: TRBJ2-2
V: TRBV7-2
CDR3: CASSLGGAGELFF
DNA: TGTGCCAGCAGCTTAGGGGGAGCCGGGGAGCTGTTTTTT